The TCR beta chain described here comes from a study of neoadjuvant nivolumab and ipilimumab in lung cancer. Study at large: Patients got nivolumab 3 mg/kg on days 1, 15 and 29; combination added ipilimumab 1 mg/kg day 1.

Some clones are missing from TCRdb's copy, which holds only in-frame ones; the method was immunoSEQ multiplex PCR. This sample yields 39,000 or so clones, of which 89% are seen a single time; approximately 3.5% belongs to the top ten. Germline values: CDR1 SGHRS, CDR2 YFSETQ. This CDR3 comprises 14 residues. V lost 3 bases, J lost 0 bases, and 6 bases lay in between. Whole-study results and caveats: From pretherapy to surgery, tumor richness and clonality rose with dual therapy. TCR richness and clonality were higher in tumors than adjacent uninvolved lung. Higher pretherapy blood TCR richness went with higher resected-tumor richness.

A single count supports this clone. Its antigen remains unknown. The starting material was peripheral blood, obtained before neoadjuvant nivolumab, alone or with ipilimumab. The chain employs TRBV5-1 and TRBJ2-2, with D hard to call. This receptor was obtained from an adult with non-small cell lung cancer. CDR3 region: CASSSYSNTGELFF. CDR3 DNA: TGCGCCAGCAGCTCATACTCGAACACCGGGGAGCTGTTTTTT.